The entry that follows covers one T cell receptor beta chain sequence. No antigen is known for it. The data originate from a study of CD4+ T cells in melanoma. Some clones are missing from TCRdb's copy, which holds only in-frame ones; the method was immunoSEQ multiplex PCR. The sample holds 10,000 or so clones; about 60% are singletons and the top ten take 10% to 15%. Findings and limits, study-wide: CD8+ T cell, macrophage and B cell function reportedly correlated with neoantigen-specific CD4+ T cells. Reportedly, melanoma neoantigen-specific CD4+ T cells showed varied differentiation states.

Germline V gives CDR1 MNHNY, CDR2 SVGAGI (reference sequence). Trimming pared 4 bases from V and 4 bases from J, leaving 13 bases between. The CDR3 loop spans 14 amino acids. The chain is built from TRBV6-6 and TRBJ1-1; D gene ambiguous. The sequenced sample was cells from a culture (not recorded whether cultured in vitro). The origin of this receptor is a human donor with melanoma. CDR3: CASSSSGSRTEAFF. DNA of the CDR3: TGTGCCAGCAGTTCGAGCGGCAGTCGCACTGAAGCTTTCTTT.